A selection of T cell receptor beta chains follows, all from one sample in a study of T cell responses to AZD1222 COVID-19 vaccine. Repertoires were generated with immunoSEQ multiplex PCR, while TCRdb's copy carries only in-frame clones and drops some. Of fewer than 85,000 clones listed, roughly 90% are singletons. Source: peripheral blood, taken on day 0 of AZD1222 vaccination. The receptors derive from an adult in good health. Both conserved end residues are part of each CDR3. Fields, in order: J gene, V gene, D gene, clone size, CDR3 DNA, CDR3 protein. The D gene is left open where the match is weak. The listing skips clone size in some rows; elsewhere it reads once, few, many or a size class.

TRBJ1-2,TRBV25-1,.,.,TGTGCCAGCAGTGAATGGGGGAATTATGGCTACACCTTC,CASSEWGNYGYTF
TRBJ1-1,TRBV10-3,.,.,TGTGCCATCAGCACACCGAACACTGAAGCTTTCTTT,CAISTPNTEAFF
TRBJ2-3,TRBV10-3,TRBD2,.,TGTGCCATCAGTGACCTCGGCCTGGGACTAGCGGGGGGCACTAGCACAGATACGCAGTATTTT,CAISDLGLGLAGGTSTDTQYF
TRBJ1-2,TRBV5-1,.,.,TGCGCCAGCAGCTTGGAAACTGCACGACGTGGCTACACCTTC,CASSLETARRGYTF
TRBJ1-5,TRBV20-1,.,.,TGCAGTGCTAGTCCTATCTCAAGCAATCAGCCCCAGCATTTT,CSASPISSNQPQHF
TRBJ2-7,TRBV5-4,TRBD2,few,TGTGCCAGCAGCTTGCATAGCGGGGACGTAACTTCATACCGCTCCTACGAGCAGTACTTC,CASSLHSGDVTSYRSYEQYF
TRBJ2-1,TRBV7-9,.,.,TGTGCCAGCAGCTTAAGCGGAGTCTCCTACAATGAGCAGTTCTTC,CASSLSGVSYNEQFF
TRBJ1-2,TRBV5-1,.,.,TGCGCCAGTAACACAGGGAGCCCCTTAGATGGCTACACCTTC,CASNTGSPLDGYTF
TRBJ1-6,TRBV7-6,.,.,TGTGCCAGCAGCTCCCGTCAAGATTCACCCCTCCACTTT,CASSSRQDSPLHF
TRBJ1-2,TRBV12-5,TRBD1,.,TGTGCTAGTGGTTTGTCAGGGGGTACTGGCTACACCTTC,CASGLSGGTGYTF
TRBJ2-7,TRBV3-1/TRBV3-2,TRBD1,once,TGTGCCAGCAGCCACCGGGACAGATCCTACGAGCAGTACTTC,CASSHRDRSYEQYF
TRBJ1-3,TRBV25-1,.,.,TGTGCCAGCAGTGACGGAGGGGGGGTTGGAAACACCATATATTTT,CASSDGGGVGNTIYF
TRBJ2-2,TRBV6-6,.,.,TGTGCCAGCAGTCAAACGTCGTACACCGGGGAGCTGTTTTTT,CASSQTSYTGELFF
TRBJ1-2,TRBV11-3,.,.,TGTGCCAGCAGCTTAAGTGGAGTGTTTGGCTACACCTTC,CASSLSGVFGYTF
TRBJ2-7,TRBV30,TRBD1,.,TGTGCCGGAAAGGGACAGGTCAACGAGCAGTACTTC,CAGKGQVNEQYF
TRBJ2-3,TRBV24-1,.,.,TGTGCCACCAGTGTGACAGATACGCAGTATTTT,CATSVTDTQYF
TRBJ1-5,TRBV7-2,.,.,TGTGCCAGCAGCTTTTCGGGGGCAGCGGAGCCCCAGCATTTT,CASSFSGAAEPQHF
TRBJ2-7,TRBV12-3/TRBV12-4,.,.,TGTGCCAGCAGTTTATCTGGGAAGTCCGAGCAGTACTTC,CASSLSGKSEQYF
TRBJ2-3,TRBV5-4,TRBD1,.,TGTGCCAGCAGCTTGAGGTTGACAGGGATCACAGATACGCAGTATTTT,CASSLRLTGITDTQYF
TRBJ2-1,TRBV11-3,.,.,TGTGCCAGCAGCCTCGGGCGGCGGTCGTACAATGAGCAGTTCTTC,CASSLGRRSYNEQFF
TRBJ2-1,TRBV7-2,.,.,TGTGCCAGCAGCTTATTCGGGAATGAGCAGTTCTTC,CASSLFGNEQFF
TRBJ1-4,TRBV7-9,.,.,TGTGCCAGCAGCTGGGGCACTAATGAAAAACTGTTTTTT,CASSWGTNEKLFF
TRBJ1-1,TRBV25-1,.,.,TGTGCCAGCAGTGATTATGGTGGTTGGACTGAAGCTTTCTTT,CASSDYGGWTEAFF
TRBJ2-3,TRBV11-2,.,.,TGTGCCAGCAGCTTAGATGCCAGGGGTCGTTATACGCAGTATTTT,CASSLDARGRYTQYF
TRBJ2-2,TRBV12-3/TRBV12-4,.,.,TGTGCCAGCAGCCAGTTCATCACCGGGGAGCTGTTTTTT,CASSQFITGELFF
TRBJ1-1,TRBV5-1,.,.,TGCGCCAGCAAGGCAGCTTTTATGAACACTGAAGCTTTCTTT,CASKAAFMNTEAFF
TRBJ1-3,TRBV7-9,.,.,TGTGCCAGCAGCCAAGGCTATATTGGGGCTGGAAACACCATATATTTT,CASSQGYIGAGNTIYF
TRBJ2-3,TRBV7-3,.,.,TGTGCCAGCAGCTCACGGCTTCCGGATACGCAGTATTTT,CASSSRLPDTQYF
TRBJ1-1,TRBV6-2/TRBV6-3,.,.,TGTGCCAGCAGTTACGGGGGTCGGGGATCCACTGAAGCTTTCTTT,CASSYGGRGSTEAFF
TRBJ2-6,TRBV6-5,.,.,TGTGCCAGCACACTACAGGGAGCTGGGGCCAACGTCCTGACTTTC,CASTLQGAGANVLTF
TRBJ2-2,TRBV2,TRBD1,.,TGTGCCAGCAGCCGACAGGGTTATGGCGGGGAGCTGTTTTTT,CASSRQGYGGELFF
TRBJ1-6,TRBV5-1,.,.,TGCGCCAGCAGCTTGGAGACAGCACCCCTCCACTTT,CASSLETAPLHF
TRBJ2-5,TRBV5-4,.,.,TGTGCCAGCAGCTTGGACCAAGAGACCCAGTACTTC,CASSLDQETQYF
TRBJ1-2,TRBV6-5,TRBD1,.,TGTGCCAGCAGCCCAAACAGGGGGCGATGGGGCTACACCTTC,CASSPNRGRWGYTF
TRBJ2-1,TRBV27,TRBD2,.,TGTGCCAGCACCATAGCGGGAGCCTGGAATGAGCAGTTCTTC,CASTIAGAWNEQFF
TRBJ2-7,TRBV5-1,TRBD1,.,TGCGCCAGCAGTGGACAGGCAATAAACTCCTACGAGCAGTACTTC,CASSGQAINSYEQYF
TRBJ2-3,TRBV11-3,.,.,TGTGCCAGCAGCTTAGGGGCAGCGGAGCAGACAGATACGCAGTATTTT,CASSLGAAEQTDTQYF
TRBJ2-2,TRBV3-1/TRBV3-2,.,once,TGTGCCAGCGGAGACCCCCGCCTCAACAGGGAGGCCGGGGAGCTGTTTTTT,CASGDPRLNREAGELFF
TRBJ1-1,TRBV6-6,.,.,TGTGCCAGCAGAAAGGAGGCTGAAGCTTTCTTT,CASRKEAEAFF
TRBJ2-5,TRBV6-5,.,.,TGTGCCAGCAGTTACCTTAGGGGATCCCAAGAGACCCAGTACTTC,CASSYLRGSQETQYF
TRBJ2-7,TRBV30,TRBD2,.,TGTGCCTGGAGTCGGGGTTATTGGGGGGGGAACGAGCAGTACTTC,CAWSRGYWGGNEQYF
TRBJ2-7,TRBV3-1/TRBV3-2,.,.,TGTGCCAGCAGCCTACGGACTTATTCCTACGAGCAGTACTTC,CASSLRTYSYEQYF
TRBJ2-7,TRBV7-8,.,.,TGTGCCAGCAGCTTAGTGGCCTCGCCCTCCTACGAGCAGTACTTC,CASSLVASPSYEQYF
TRBJ1-5,TRBV2,.,few,TGTGCCAGCAGTGTAGAAAGGGGCAATCAGCCCCAGCATTTT,CASSVERGNQPQHF
TRBJ2-3,TRBV11-3,.,once,TGTGCCAGCAGACCTACTACTGTGAGCACAGATACGCAGTATTTT,CASRPTTVSTDTQYF
TRBJ1-1,TRBV5-4,.,.,TGTGCCAGCAGCTTGGCTCGGGGTCCCAAAGCTTTCTTT,CASSLARGPKAFF